This record concerns one T cell receptor beta chain sequence. This record belongs to a study of cytomegalovirus exposure and HLA in healthy donors. At the level of the study: Previous work identified roughly 120 million unique TCR beta sequences from roughly 170 million T cells.

Primers included in the PCR were 60 Vbeta and 13 Jbeta primers. Assay: immunoSEQ multiplex PCR; the TCRdb copy retains only in-frame clones and omits some. Seen here are about 120,000 clones, approximately 70% observed once, and the top ten hold approximately 9.4%. The clonotype was recovered from a man under 40 in good health and CMV-seropositive. The sequencing sample was made of PBMCs.

DNA for the CDR3: TGTGCCAGCAGCTTAAGACCCGGGACAGGGGGCTACGAGCAGTACTTC. Amino acids: CASSLRPGTGGYEQYF. The chain couples TRBV7-9 to TRBJ2-7, with 11 bases matching TRBD1. Germline trimming cut 2 bases from V and 3 bases from J; bases unmatched to any gene: 6. The germline gives CDR1 SEHNR, CDR2 FQNEAQ (reference sequence). The CDR3 has 16 residues.